The text below deals with one T cell receptor beta chain. This receptor's antigen is unknown. Base qualities are not at hand, and no much larger clone is one base apart. Clipping removes 5 bases from V and 7 bases from J, with 7 as the unmatched junction base count. From cysteine to phenylalanine, the CDR3 is 14 amino acids long. The entry retains the CDR3 DNA only, 42 bases that are in frame from base 1. The germline V gene gives CDR1 as MNHEY and CDR2 as SVGAGI. This specimen belongs to a study of blood T cell repertoires in COVID-19 (TCRdb year 2020). Notes on the research overall: Samples covering the acute and convalescent phases of COVID-19 were provided by collaborators in the United States, Italy and Spain. The material from the prospective study consisted of cDNA or gDNA derived from T cells, B-cell-depleted T cells, or PBMCs. Subjects who had been exposed to COVID-19, were actively infected with it, or had recovered from it provided the deeply sampled blood TCRbeta repertoires that made up the dataset. The repertoires were released in a freely available public database intended as a resource for research on the immune response to SARS-CoV-2. Samples were obtained from the ongoing ImmuneRACE study (first 160 participants) and from 1,254 subjects provided by 6 global collaborators. The sample metadata nearly always contained a de-identified subject ID, COVID-19 status, age in years and sex. Where available, HLA class I and class II types were taken from metadata supplied by the sample provider and were not determined by assay-based typing.

General findings and caveats noted by the study authors: The quantity of clinical and demographic metadata differed by source and by participant and was supplied without curation.

TCRbeta CDR3 regions were amplified from genomic DNA using the immunoSEQ Assay, a bias-controlled multiplex PCR. As for how the authors treated the data: The number of nucleated cells in each sample was estimated from the amplification of reference gene primers within the assay. To quantify the absolute abundance of each unique TCRbeta CDR3 rearrangement, sequence reads were collapsed and filtered. For each sample, productive Simpson clonality was calculated by taking the square root of Simpson's diversity index across productive rearrangements. In TCRdb, the immuneACCESS table is reduced to in-frame sequences with V and J assigned. These tables do not hold every clone; where another copy was compared, an unresolved V gene accounts for under half, and the others remain unexplained. The V and J calls and clone size come from that table; D and trimming were worked out from the DNA. The sample includes around 180,000 clones, with about 85% observed a single time. The top ten constitute roughly 9.2% of the sample.

The collaborating institutions used their own protocols to collect whole blood in K2EDTA tubes. For TCRbeta analysis, collaborators shipped samples as frozen whole blood, isolated PBMCs, or DNA extracted from either of those sample types. Sequenced material: peripheral blood. The receptor was isolated from a woman at least 80 years old with acute or convalescent COVID-19. This receptor chain uses TRBV6-5 and TRBJ1-4; TRBD1 lines up with 7 middle nucleotides. The DNA is TGTGCCAGCAGTCGACAGGGAAGAGGTGAAAAACTGTTTTTT. Its translation reads: CASSRQGRGEKLFF.